A selection of T cell receptor beta chains follows, all from one sample in a study of T cell changes during pregnancy in multiple sclerosis. Profiled with immunoSEQ multiplex PCR; TCRdb holds only in-frame clones, not every one. The sample consists of about 52,000 clones, roughly nine tenths of them appearing once. Sequenced material: CD4+ T cells from peripheral blood mononuclear cells, taken before pregnancy. Receptor source: a female donor with multiple sclerosis, enrolled in a pregnancy study. Both conserved end residues are part of each CDR3. The D gene is left open where the match is weak. Expanded clones are given a class, and other clones once, few, many or no size at all.

D: TRBD1
V: TRBV11-2
size: -
J: TRBJ2-2
CDR3: CASRRIQGSGELFF
DNA: TGTGCCAGCAGGCGGATACAGGGGTCCGGGGAGCTGTTTTTT

D: TRBD2
V: TRBV28
size: -
J: TRBJ2-4
CDR3: CASSETSGRRLAKNIQYF
DNA: TGTGCCAGCAGCGAGACTAGCGGGAGGCGCTTAGCCAAAAACATTCAGTACTTC

D: -
V: TRBV6-5
size: -
J: TRBJ2-2
CDR3: CASRIGTMNTGELFF
DNA: TGTGCCAGCAGAATCGGGACAATGAACACCGGGGAGCTGTTTTTT

D: -
V: TRBV6-1
size: -
J: TRBJ2-7
CDR3: CASSDVGVSSYEQYF
DNA: TGTGCCAGCAGTGATGTAGGGGTTAGCTCCTACGAGCAGTACTTC

D: TRBD1
V: TRBV30
size: -
J: TRBJ1-2
CDR3: CAWRPRTGVSYGYTF
DNA: TGTGCCTGGAGACCTAGGACAGGGGTGAGCTATGGCTACACCTTC

D: TRBD2
V: TRBV5-1
size: -
J: TRBJ2-1
CDR3: CASSWGLGLAVSYNEQFF
DNA: TGCGCCAGCAGCTGGGGGTTGGGACTAGCGGTTTCCTACAATGAGCAGTTCTTC

D: TRBD2
V: TRBV5-6
size: -
J: TRBJ2-7
CDR3: CASSWIQARLAGGNEQYF
DNA: TGTGCCAGCAGCTGGATTCAGGCGCGACTAGCGGGAGGAAACGAGCAGTACTTC

D: TRBD1
V: TRBV29-1
size: -
J: TRBJ1-3
CDR3: CSVQQGAGNTIYF
DNA: TGCAGCGTCCAACAGGGGGCTGGAAACACCATATATTTT

D: -
V: TRBV4-1
size: -
J: TRBJ1-3
CDR3: CASSQRLISGNTIYF
DNA: TGCGCCAGCAGCCAACGACTGATCTCTGGAAACACCATATATTTT

D: -
V: TRBV6-5
size: -
J: TRBJ2-1
CDR3: CASSYDRSSYNEQFF
DNA: TGTGCCAGCAGTTACGATCGGAGCTCCTACAATGAGCAGTTCTTC

D: -
V: TRBV7-8
size: -
J: TRBJ1-4
CDR3: CASSSGRDEKLFF
DNA: TGTGCCAGCAGCTCGGGGAGGGATGAAAAACTGTTTTTT

D: TRBD1
V: TRBV28
size: -
J: TRBJ1-2
CDR3: CASSLFDRGQDGYTF
DNA: TGTGCCAGCAGTTTATTCGACAGGGGGCAAGATGGCTACACCTTC

D: TRBD2
V: TRBV6-6
size: -
J: TRBJ2-5
CDR3: CASSARLAGGETQYF
DNA: TGTGCCAGCAGCGCCAGACTAGCGGGAGGGGAGACCCAGTACTTC

D: TRBD2
V: TRBV5-1
size: -
J: TRBJ2-1
CDR3: CASSPQGATGLAGFNEQFF
DNA: TGCGCCAGCAGCCCGCAGGGGGCGACCGGACTAGCGGGTTTTAATGAGCAGTTCTTC

D: -
V: TRBV5-5
size: -
J: TRBJ1-2
CDR3: CASSLGANPVDYGYTF
DNA: TGTGCCAGCAGCTTGGGGGCAAACCCGGTGGACTATGGCTACACCTTC

D: TRBD2
V: TRBV7-2
size: -
J: TRBJ2-7
CDR3: CASRGGREGPQYF
DNA: TGTGCCAGCAGGGGGGGGCGGGAGGGCCCCCAGTACTTC

D: -
V: TRBV2
size: -
J: TRBJ1-1
CDR3: CASNLKGVNTEAFF
DNA: TGTGCCAGCAACTTAAAAGGGGTGAACACTGAAGCTTTCTTT

D: -
V: TRBV28
size: -
J: TRBJ2-1
CDR3: CASNQGVGFRSYNEQFF
DNA: TGTGCCAGCAATCAAGGGGTCGGTTTTCGCTCCTACAATGAGCAGTTCTTC

D: -
V: TRBV6-5
size: -
J: TRBJ2-4
CDR3: CASSHKLAKNIQYF
DNA: TGTGCCAGCAGTCATAAACTAGCCAAAAACATTCAGTACTTC

D: -
V: TRBV13
size: -
J: TRBJ1-4
CDR3: CASSLGGGTDEKLFF
DNA: TGTGCCAGCAGCTTAGGGGGGGGGACCGATGAAAAACTGTTTTTT

D: -
V: TRBV5-8
size: -
J: TRBJ1-1
CDR3: CASSFRVGTEAFF
DNA: TGTGCCAGCAGCTTCAGGGTCGGCACTGAAGCTTTCTTT

D: -
V: TRBV4-2
size: -
J: TRBJ1-6
CDR3: CASSQVADTGTPYNSPLHF
DNA: TGTGCCAGCAGCCAAGTCGCTGACACAGGGACCCCCTATAATTCACCCCTCCACTTT

D: TRBD2
V: TRBV30
size: -
J: TRBJ2-5
CDR3: CAWSVNSGRAGETQYF
DNA: TGTGCCTGGAGTGTGAATAGCGGGAGGGCCGGAGAGACCCAGTACTTC

D: -
V: TRBV7-2
size: -
J: TRBJ2-7
CDR3: CASSLQGSSSYEQYF
DNA: TGTGCCAGCAGCCTACAGGGATCGAGCTCCTACGAGCAGTACTTC

D: -
V: TRBV7-9
size: -
J: TRBJ2-1
CDR3: CASSPRDTSYNEQFF
DNA: TGTGCCAGCAGCCCCCGGGACACGAGCTACAATGAGCAGTTCTTC

D: -
V: TRBV27
size: -
J: TRBJ1-5
CDR3: CASARESNQPQHF
DNA: TGTGCCAGCGCGAGGGAAAGCAATCAGCCCCAGCATTTT

D: -
V: TRBV5-1
size: -
J: TRBJ1-1
CDR3: CASSLVTDTEAFF
DNA: TGCGCCAGCAGCTTGGTGACAGACACTGAAGCTTTCTTT

D: TRBD1
V: TRBV5-1
size: -
J: TRBJ1-1
CDR3: CASSQGTANTEAFF
DNA: TGCGCCAGCAGCCAAGGGACAGCCAACACTGAAGCTTTCTTT

D: TRBD1
V: TRBV30
size: -
J: TRBJ1-2
CDR3: CAWTRGQGSYGYTF
DNA: TGTGCCTGGACTAGGGGACAGGGGAGTTATGGCTACACCTTC

D: TRBD1
V: TRBV6-6
size: -
J: TRBJ2-3
CDR3: CASSPPGQGETQYF
DNA: TGTGCCAGCAGTCCCCCGGGACAGGGGGAGACGCAGTATTTT

D: TRBD2
V: TRBV9
size: -
J: TRBJ2-1
CDR3: CASSLRERDLSNEQFF
DNA: TGTGCCAGCAGCTTGAGAGAGCGGGATCTTTCCAATGAGCAGTTCTTC

D: -
V: TRBV29-1
size: -
J: TRBJ2-7
CDR3: CSVAVQLYEQYF
DNA: TGCAGCGTTGCGGTACAGCTCTACGAGCAGTACTTC

D: -
V: TRBV4-1
size: -
J: TRBJ2-1
CDR3: CASSQPTRTIYNEQFF
DNA: TGCGCCAGCAGCCAGCCTACTAGGACCATCTACAATGAGCAGTTCTTC

D: TRBD2
V: TRBV18
size: -
J: TRBJ2-1
CDR3: CASSPSRAGVRDGTYNEQFF
DNA: TGTGCCAGCTCACCATCTCGAGCGGGAGTAAGGGACGGCACCTACAATGAGCAGTTCTTC

D: -
V: TRBV2
size: -
J: TRBJ2-2
CDR3: CASSARYTGELFF
DNA: TGTGCCAGCAGTGCCAGGTACACCGGGGAGCTGTTTTTT

D: TRBD1
V: TRBV5-1
size: once
J: TRBJ2-3
CDR3: CASRPGQSTDTQYF
DNA: TGCGCCAGCAGACCGGGACAGAGCACAGATACGCAGTATTTT

D: -
V: TRBV6-1
size: -
J: TRBJ2-4
CDR3: CASSDREAVAKNIQYF
DNA: TGTGCCAGCAGTGACAGGGAAGCTGTAGCCAAAAACATTCAGTACTTC

D: TRBD2
V: TRBV14
size: once
J: TRBJ2-1
CDR3: CASSQGGSGSQNEQFF
DNA: TGTGCCAGCAGCCAAGGCGGTAGCGGGAGCCAAAATGAGCAGTTCTTC

D: TRBD1
V: TRBV5-6
size: -
J: TRBJ1-1
CDR3: CASSFQDREVTEAFF
DNA: TGTGCCAGCAGCTTCCAGGACAGGGAGGTAACTGAAGCTTTCTTT

D: -
V: TRBV7-2
size: -
J: TRBJ1-5
CDR3: CASSLGPKQPQHF
DNA: TGTGCCAGCAGCTTAGGGCCAAAACAGCCCCAGCATTTT

D: -
V: TRBV7-9
size: few
J: TRBJ1-5
CDR3: CASSLTGMNQPQHF
DNA: TGTGCCAGCAGCTTAACAGGGATGAATCAGCCCCAGCATTTT

D: TRBD2
V: TRBV6-1
size: -
J: TRBJ2-5
CDR3: CASGPLAAPRETQYF
DNA: TGTGCCAGCGGACCCCTAGCGGCTCCTCGAGAGACCCAGTACTTC

D: TRBD1
V: TRBV23-1
size: -
J: TRBJ1-1
CDR3: CASSQSGTGVDAFF
DNA: TGCGCCAGCAGTCAATCAGGGACAGGCGTCGATGCTTTCTTT

D: -
V: TRBV6-5
size: -
J: TRBJ1-1
CDR3: CASRLTGPTEAFF
DNA: TGTGCCAGCAGGCTTACAGGGCCCACTGAAGCTTTCTTT

D: TRBD1
V: TRBV7-2
size: -
J: TRBJ2-3
CDR3: CASSFRRDSSDTQYF
DNA: TGTGCCAGCAGCTTCCGCAGGGACAGTTCAGATACGCAGTATTTT

D: TRBD2
V: TRBV11-2
size: -
J: TRBJ2-1
CDR3: CASSLLGGSPNEQFF
DNA: TGTGCCAGCAGCTTACTGGGCGGGAGTCCTAATGAGCAGTTCTTC